A selection of T cell receptor beta chains follows, all from one sample in a study of shared clonotypes between healthy human individuals. Assay: immunoSEQ multiplex PCR; the TCRdb copy retains only in-frame clones and omits some. The sample lists just over 2,000,000 clones, around 95% occurring once. The source material was naive CD4+ T cells sorted from blood. The source of these receptors is a young man in good health. Both conserved end residues are part of each CDR3. A D gene is named only where the DNA matches it firmly. The listing skips clone size in some rows; elsewhere it reads once, few, many or a size class.

clone size: -
V gene: TRBV11-1
D gene: -
J gene: TRBJ2-3
CDR3 DNA: TGTGCCAGCAGCGTCAGGGACCCCCTCACAGATACGCAGTATTTT
CDR3 protein: CASSVRDPLTDTQYF

clone size: -
V gene: TRBV6-5
D gene: TRBD1
J gene: TRBJ2-7
CDR3 DNA: TGTGCCACCAATACGGGCGGACAGGCCGTCTACGAGCAGTACTTC
CDR3 protein: CATNTGGQAVYEQYF

clone size: -
V gene: TRBV9
D gene: -
J gene: TRBJ2-2
CDR3 DNA: TGTGCCAGCAGCCGCCCGGCAAACACCGGGGAGCTGTTTTTT
CDR3 protein: CASSRPANTGELFF

clone size: -
V gene: TRBV10-3
D gene: -
J gene: TRBJ1-5
CDR3 DNA: TGTGCCATCAGTGAGCGAGGGGACAGCAATCAGCCCCAGCATTTT
CDR3 protein: CAISERGDSNQPQHF

clone size: -
V gene: TRBV11-2
D gene: -
J gene: TRBJ2-1
CDR3 DNA: TGTGCCAGCAGCTTCACCGCAAATGAGCAGTTCTTC
CDR3 protein: CASSFTANEQFF

clone size: -
V gene: TRBV19
D gene: -
J gene: TRBJ1-2
CDR3 DNA: TGTGCCAGTAGACCAACGGGACAAGACTATGGCTACACCTTC
CDR3 protein: CASRPTGQDYGYTF

clone size: -
V gene: TRBV4-3
D gene: -
J gene: TRBJ2-7
CDR3 DNA: TGCGCCAGCAGCCAAGTGTCGGACCGAAACTACGAGCAGTACTTC
CDR3 protein: CASSQVSDRNYEQYF

clone size: -
V gene: TRBV7-2
D gene: TRBD2
J gene: TRBJ2-3
CDR3 DNA: TGTGCCAGCAGCCACCGAGCGGGAGGTGGCACAGATACGCAGTATTTT
CDR3 protein: CASSHRAGGGTDTQYF

clone size: -
V gene: TRBV6-5
D gene: -
J gene: TRBJ2-7
CDR3 DNA: TGTGCCACCCGGCAGGGCTTGGCCTACGAGCAGTACTTC
CDR3 protein: CATRQGLAYEQYF

clone size: -
V gene: TRBV4-1
D gene: -
J gene: TRBJ2-1
CDR3 DNA: TGCGCCAGCAGCCTCTTTTACAGCTCCTACAATGAGCAGTTCTTC
CDR3 protein: CASSLFYSSYNEQFF

clone size: -
V gene: TRBV19
D gene: -
J gene: TRBJ1-1
CDR3 DNA: TGTGCCAGTAGGACCTTAGAGGGGGGTGTGAACACTGAAGCTTTCTTT
CDR3 protein: CASRTLEGGVNTEAFF

clone size: -
V gene: TRBV7-2
D gene: -
J gene: TRBJ2-3
CDR3 DNA: TGTGCCAGCAGCCGAAGGGGAGATACGCAGTATTTT
CDR3 protein: CASSRRGDTQYF

clone size: -
V gene: TRBV5-6
D gene: -
J gene: TRBJ2-4
CDR3 DNA: TGTGCCAGCAGCGTGCCGGGGGTAAACATTCAGTACTTC
CDR3 protein: CASSVPGVNIQYF

clone size: once
V gene: TRBV6-1
D gene: -
J gene: TRBJ2-7
CDR3 DNA: TGTGCCAGCACTGGATGGACAAGTACACCCTACGAGCAGTACTTC
CDR3 protein: CASTGWTSTPYEQYF

clone size: -
V gene: TRBV5-1
D gene: -
J gene: TRBJ1-2
CDR3 DNA: TGCGCCAGCAGCCCCGGGTCCGGATCCGGTGGCTACACCTTC
CDR3 protein: CASSPGSGSGGYTF

clone size: -
V gene: TRBV30
D gene: TRBD1
J gene: TRBJ1-1
CDR3 DNA: TGTGCCTTGGGACAGGGGAACACTGAAGCTTTCTTT
CDR3 protein: CALGQGNTEAFF

clone size: -
V gene: TRBV10-3
D gene: -
J gene: TRBJ1-4
CDR3 DNA: TGTGCCATCAGTGATGTAGGGCTGTATGAAAAACTGTTTTTT
CDR3 protein: CAISDVGLYEKLFF

clone size: -
V gene: TRBV6-4
D gene: -
J gene: TRBJ1-3
CDR3 DNA: TGTGCCAGCAGTGACTCGGCGGGGCCAGGAAACACCATATATTTT
CDR3 protein: CASSDSAGPGNTIYF

clone size: -
V gene: TRBV5-1
D gene: -
J gene: TRBJ1-4
CDR3 DNA: TGCGCCAGCAGCTTCGAGTCGGGGGGAGGTGAAAAACTGTTTTTT
CDR3 protein: CASSFESGGGEKLFF

clone size: -
V gene: TRBV10-3
D gene: -
J gene: TRBJ2-7
CDR3 DNA: TGTGCCGTCGCCGGGACCACCTCCTACGAGCAGTACTTC
CDR3 protein: CAVAGTTSYEQYF

clone size: -
V gene: TRBV11-2
D gene: -
J gene: TRBJ1-6
CDR3 DNA: TGTGCCAGCAGTCTCCCCGGGAGGGAATCACCCCTCCACTTT
CDR3 protein: CASSLPGRESPLHF

clone size: -
V gene: TRBV18
D gene: -
J gene: TRBJ1-3
CDR3 DNA: TGTGCCAGCTCACAGGGACCGAGCTCTGGAAACACCATATATTTT
CDR3 protein: CASSQGPSSGNTIYF

clone size: -
V gene: TRBV5-1
D gene: TRBD1
J gene: TRBJ1-2
CDR3 DNA: TGCGCCAGCAGCTCCCTACCCGACAGGGAGAGGTATGGCTACACCTTC
CDR3 protein: CASSSLPDRERYGYTF

clone size: -
V gene: TRBV6-6
D gene: -
J gene: TRBJ1-1
CDR3 DNA: TGTGCCAGCAGTTCGACAGCTAACACTGAAGCTTTCTTT
CDR3 protein: CASSSTANTEAFF

clone size: once
V gene: TRBV30
D gene: -
J gene: TRBJ1-4
CDR3 DNA: TGTGCCTGGACTGGACAGAGAGGTGAAAAACTGTTTTTT
CDR3 protein: CAWTGQRGEKLFF

clone size: -
V gene: TRBV7-2
D gene: TRBD2
J gene: TRBJ2-5
CDR3 DNA: TGTGCCAGCAGCTTATGGGGACTAGCGGTCCAAGAGACCCAGTACTTC
CDR3 protein: CASSLWGLAVQETQYF

clone size: once
V gene: TRBV30
D gene: -
J gene: TRBJ2-7
CDR3 DNA: TGTGCCTGGAGTCTTTCTGTGGGCTACGAGCAGTACTTC
CDR3 protein: CAWSLSVGYEQYF

clone size: -
V gene: TRBV25-1
D gene: TRBD1
J gene: TRBJ1-5
CDR3 DNA: TGTGCCACATCCGGGACAGCGAATAATCAGCCCCAGCATTTT
CDR3 protein: CATSGTANNQPQHF

clone size: -
V gene: TRBV5-6
D gene: -
J gene: TRBJ1-1
CDR3 DNA: TGTGCCAGCAGCTTGATTCAGGAGGGAACTGAAGCTTTCTTT
CDR3 protein: CASSLIQEGTEAFF

clone size: -
V gene: TRBV6-1
D gene: -
J gene: TRBJ1-2
CDR3 DNA: TGTGCCAGCAGTAGAGATTCACGGGGCTACACCTTC
CDR3 protein: CASSRDSRGYTF

clone size: -
V gene: TRBV5-6
D gene: -
J gene: TRBJ1-2
CDR3 DNA: TGTGCCAGCAGCTTGGAACTATATGGCTACACCTTC
CDR3 protein: CASSLELYGYTF

clone size: -
V gene: TRBV7-9
D gene: TRBD1
J gene: TRBJ2-3
CDR3 DNA: TGTGCCAGCAGCTTAATCGGGACAGGGTCCGCAGATACGCAGTATTTT
CDR3 protein: CASSLIGTGSADTQYF

clone size: -
V gene: TRBV5-1
D gene: TRBD1
J gene: TRBJ1-4
CDR3 DNA: TGCGCCAGCAGCTCGGGACAGGGAGATGAAAAACTGTTTTTT
CDR3 protein: CASSSGQGDEKLFF

clone size: -
V gene: TRBV6-5
D gene: -
J gene: TRBJ2-7
CDR3 DNA: TGTGCCAGCAGTTACTCCTGGAAAGGAACCTACGAGCAGTACTTC
CDR3 protein: CASSYSWKGTYEQYF

clone size: -
V gene: TRBV18
D gene: TRBD2
J gene: TRBJ2-1
CDR3 DNA: TGTGCCAGCTCACCAGGGCGGACTAGCGTAGGTGAGCAGTTCTTC
CDR3 protein: CASSPGRTSVGEQFF

clone size: -
V gene: TRBV7-7
D gene: -
J gene: TRBJ1-5
CDR3 DNA: TGTGCTAGCAGCTCCCCGGGGAATCAGCCCCAGCATTTT
CDR3 protein: CASSSPGNQPQHF

clone size: -
V gene: TRBV18
D gene: TRBD1
J gene: TRBJ2-7
CDR3 DNA: TGTGCCAGCTCACTGGGACAGGGTGGCTCCTACGAGCAGTACTTC
CDR3 protein: CASSLGQGGSYEQYF

clone size: -
V gene: TRBV19
D gene: -
J gene: TRBJ2-3
CDR3 DNA: TGTGCCAGTAGTCCCGGGACTCTTAGGACAGATACGCAGTATTTT
CDR3 protein: CASSPGTLRTDTQYF

clone size: -
V gene: TRBV5-8
D gene: -
J gene: TRBJ1-6
CDR3 DNA: TGTGCCAGCAGCTTAAGACAGTACAATTCACCCCTCCACTTT
CDR3 protein: CASSLRQYNSPLHF

clone size: -
V gene: TRBV29-1
D gene: -
J gene: TRBJ2-1
CDR3 DNA: TGCAGCGTTGTTCTCTACAATGAGCAGTTCTTC
CDR3 protein: CSVVLYNEQFF

clone size: -
V gene: TRBV6-1
D gene: -
J gene: TRBJ1-2
CDR3 DNA: TGTGCCAGCAGTGAAAGTCCGGGTCCTGACTATGGCTACACCTTC
CDR3 protein: CASSESPGPDYGYTF

clone size: -
V gene: TRBV18
D gene: -
J gene: TRBJ1-4
CDR3 DNA: TGTGCCAGCTCACCACCTGGGCCCGCCGAAAAACTGTTTTTT
CDR3 protein: CASSPPGPAEKLFF

clone size: -
V gene: TRBV28
D gene: -
J gene: TRBJ1-6
CDR3 DNA: TGTGCCAGCAGGACTGGACGGAGCTCCTATAATTCACCCCTCCACTTT
CDR3 protein: CASRTGRSSYNSPLHF

clone size: -
V gene: TRBV5-4
D gene: -
J gene: TRBJ2-1
CDR3 DNA: TGTGCCAGCAGCTTGGGGTTCGGCGATGAGCAGTTCTTC
CDR3 protein: CASSLGFGDEQFF